These 6 T cell receptor beta chains originate from one sample sequenced in a study of T cell responses to AZD1222 COVID-19 vaccine. Libraries were prepared by immunoSEQ multiplex PCR; TCRdb keeps only in-frame clonotypes and omits some of them. The sample consists of more than 90,000 clones, about 90% of them appearing once. The sequencing used peripheral blood, collected 28 days after the second AZD1222 dose. These receptors were collected from an adult who received the AZD1222 COVID-19 vaccine.

This rearrangement joins TRBV24-1 to TRBJ2-3; D gene unclear. This CDR3 has 13 amino acids. V was shortened by 3 bases and J by 6 bases, with 9 bases between the two germline ends. Germline V gene lookup returns CDR1 KGHDR and CDR2 SFDVKD. The CDR3 bases are TGTGCCACCAGTGATCCGCCTAAGGATACGCAGTATTTT. Residues: CATSDPPKDTQYF.

In its sample, this clone was seen once. The gene calls are TRBV3-1 (or the pseudogene TRBV3-2) and TRBJ1-4; the D gene is possibly TRBD1 (5 bases). V was pared by 4 bases and J by 2 bases, with 11 bases between. The V gene's germline CDR1 is LGHDT and CDR2 YNNKEL (reference sequence). This CDR3 contains 15 residues. CDR3 DNA: TGTGCCAGCAGCCCCCCGGGGGGTACTAATGAAAAACTGTTTTTT. The encoded protein is CASSPPGGTNEKLFF.

This clone has just one count. CDR3 in amino acids: CASSAQGSINTGELFF. The CDR3 coding sequence is TGTGCCAGCAGCGCTCAGGGTTCTATTAACACCGGGGAGCTGTTTTTT. This sequence joins TRBV7-3 and TRBJ2-2; perhaps TRBD1 as D (5 bases). This CDR3 has 16 residues. V gave up 5 bases and J gave up 2 bases, with 15 bases separating them. Per the germline V gene, CDR1 is SGHTA and CDR2 is FQGTGA.

The V gene is TRBV29-1, the J gene TRBJ2-7; TRBD2 aligns across 13 bases. The CDR3 consists of 15 residues. CDR1 is SQVTM and CDR2 is ANQGSEA in the germline V gene. J gave up 3 bases and V 6 bases, and 8 bases lay outside the gene matches. CDR3 region: CSVTLTSGRFYEQYF. The CDR3 coding sequence is TGCAGCGTGACCCTGACTAGCGGGAGGTTCTACGAGCAGTACTTC.

CDR3 amino acids: CSVGQGGGSYNEQFF. In nucleotides, the CDR3 is TGCAGCGTTGGGCAGGGCGGTGGGTCCTACAATGAGCAGTTCTTC. The gene calls are TRBV29-1 and TRBJ2-1; D possibly corresponds to TRBD1 (5 bases). From germline, CDR1 is SQVTM and CDR2 ANQGSEA. This CDR3 comprises 15 residues. The V end lost 4 bases, the J end lost 1 base, and 14 bases lay between the germline ends.

The rearrangement links TRBV30 to TRBJ2-5, with D unclear. Germline lookup yields CDR1 GTSNPN and CDR2 SVGIG (reference sequence). The CDR3 is made up of 12 amino acids. V lost 5 bases and J 2 bases, leaving 9 bases between the germline ends. This CDR3 reads CAWQPDQETQYF. DNA for the CDR3: TGTGCCTGGCAACCGGATCAAGAGACCCAGTACTTC.